This TCR beta chain was captured in a study of blood T cell repertoires in COVID-19 (TCRdb year 2020). For context, the study as a whole: The collaborator samples originated in the United States, Italy and Spain and spanned the acute and convalescent phases of COVID-19. The material from the prospective study consisted of cDNA or gDNA derived from T cells, B-cell-depleted T cells, or PBMCs. Deeply sampled blood TCRbeta repertoires from subjects exposed to, actively infected with, or recovered from COVID-19 were included in the dataset. The repertoires were released in a freely available public database meant as a resource for research on the immune response to SARS-CoV-2. Samples were obtained from the ongoing ImmuneRACE study (first 160 participants) and from some 1,300 subjects provided by 6 global collaborators. Nearly every sample came with metadata listing a de-identified subject ID, COVID-19 status, age in years and sex. Where available, HLA class I and class II types were obtained from metadata supplied by the sample provider rather than from assay-based typing. Overall study results and their limits: Clinical and demographic metadata were provided uncurated, with the amount varying by source and participant.

Comment on this clone: Its antigen is still unknown. No base qualities exist here, and no much larger clone lies one base off it.

TCRbeta CDR3 regions were amplified from genomic DNA by means of the immunoSEQ Assay, a bias-controlled multiplex PCR. On the study's bioinformatics: The number of nucleated cells in each sample was estimated from the amplification of reference gene primers within the assay. Sequence reads were collapsed and filtered to measure the absolute abundance of every unique TCRbeta CDR3 rearrangement. For each sample, productive Simpson clonality was calculated as the square root of Simpson's diversity index across productive rearrangements. The table was pulled from immuneACCESS by TCRdb, which kept in-frame rearrangements only. Such tables lose some clones; where checked, under half of the loss comes from unresolved V genes, and the rest has no known cause. V and J calls and clone size are given by that table; D and trimming were obtained from the DNA. The sample table holds approximately 180,000 clones, of which nearly 80% were seen once. Of the sample, approximately 26% is held by the ten largest clones.

The CDR3 has 15 amino acids, counting the end cysteine and phenylalanine. The kept DNA is CDR3 alone, 45 bases in frame from the first base. Clipping removes 3 bases from V and 7 bases from J, with 8 as the unmatched junction base count. The CDR1 and CDR2 encoded by the germline V gene (reference sequence) are LGHDT and YNNKEL. Whole blood was collected in K2EDTA tubes by collaborating institutions according to the institutions' own protocols. Collaborator samples were shipped for TCRbeta analysis as frozen whole blood, isolated PBMCs, or DNA extracted from either sample type. Material: peripheral blood. This chain joins TRBV3-1 (or the pseudogene TRBV3-2) to TRBJ1-1; 10 middle bases align to TRBD1. The source is a woman aged 70-85 years with acute or convalescent COVID-19. CDR3 region: CASSHATGGWSEAFF. The DNA sequence is as follows: TGTGCCAGCAGCCACGCGACAGGGGGCTGGAGTGAAGCTTTCTTT.